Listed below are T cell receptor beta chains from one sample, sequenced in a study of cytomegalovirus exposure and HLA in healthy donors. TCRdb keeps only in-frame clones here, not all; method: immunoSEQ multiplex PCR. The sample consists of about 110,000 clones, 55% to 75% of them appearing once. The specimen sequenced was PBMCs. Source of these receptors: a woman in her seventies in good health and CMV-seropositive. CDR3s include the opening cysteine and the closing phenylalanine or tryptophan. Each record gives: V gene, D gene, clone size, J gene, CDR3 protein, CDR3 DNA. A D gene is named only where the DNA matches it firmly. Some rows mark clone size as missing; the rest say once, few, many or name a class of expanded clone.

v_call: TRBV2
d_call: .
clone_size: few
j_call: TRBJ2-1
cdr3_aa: CASSEVSSYNEQFF
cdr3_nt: TGTGCCAGCAGTGAGGTTAGCTCCTACAATGAGCAGTTCTTC

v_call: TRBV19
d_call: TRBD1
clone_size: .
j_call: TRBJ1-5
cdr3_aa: CASSTGQAYGQPQHF
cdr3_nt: TGTGCCAGTAGTACCGGACAGGCCTACGGTCAGCCCCAGCATTTT

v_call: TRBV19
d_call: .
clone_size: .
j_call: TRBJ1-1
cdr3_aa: CASSDTGNTEAFF
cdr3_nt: TGTGCCAGTAGTGACACGGGAAACACTGAAGCTTTCTTT

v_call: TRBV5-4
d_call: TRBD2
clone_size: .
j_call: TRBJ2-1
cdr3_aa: CASSLASGGNNEQFF
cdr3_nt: TGTGCCAGCAGCTTGGCTAGCGGGGGAAACAATGAGCAGTTCTTC

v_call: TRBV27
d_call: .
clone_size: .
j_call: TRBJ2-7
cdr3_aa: CASSLSGTPYEQYF
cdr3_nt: TGTGCCAGCAGTTTGTCCGGGACACCATATGAGCAGTACTTC

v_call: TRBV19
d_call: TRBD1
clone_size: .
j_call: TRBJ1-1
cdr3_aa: CASTPQGLGNTEAFF
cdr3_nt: TGTGCCAGTACTCCACAGGGGCTAGGAAACACTGAAGCTTTCTTT

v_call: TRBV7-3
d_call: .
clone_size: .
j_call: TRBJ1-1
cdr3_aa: CASSIQPNTEAFF
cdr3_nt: TGTGCCAGCAGCATACAGCCGAACACTGAAGCTTTCTTT

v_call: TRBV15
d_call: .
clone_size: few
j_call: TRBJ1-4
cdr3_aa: CATSRDPGEKLFF
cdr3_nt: TGTGCCACCAGCAGAGACCCGGGGGAAAAACTGTTTTTT

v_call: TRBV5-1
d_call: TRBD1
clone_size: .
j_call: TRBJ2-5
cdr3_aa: CASSSTGGSETQYF
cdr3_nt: TGCGCCAGCAGCTCAACAGGGGGCTCGGAGACCCAGTACTTC

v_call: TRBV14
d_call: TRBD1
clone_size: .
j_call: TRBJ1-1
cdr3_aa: CASSRDRLSEAFF
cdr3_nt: TGTGCCAGTTCCCGGGACAGGCTCTCTGAAGCTTTCTTT

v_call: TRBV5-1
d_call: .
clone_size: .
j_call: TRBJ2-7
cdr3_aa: CASSFSGVVYEQYF
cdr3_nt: TGCGCCAGCAGCTTTAGCGGTGTTGTTTACGAGCAGTACTTC

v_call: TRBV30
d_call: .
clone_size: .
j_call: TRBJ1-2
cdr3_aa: CAWTGMRYGYTF
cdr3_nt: TGTGCCTGGACAGGGATGCGGTATGGCTACACCTTC

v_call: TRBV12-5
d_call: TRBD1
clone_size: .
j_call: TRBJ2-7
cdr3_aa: CASGSTGQGPSSYEQYF
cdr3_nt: TGTGCTAGTGGGAGTACTGGACAGGGCCCAAGCTCCTACGAGCAGTACTTC

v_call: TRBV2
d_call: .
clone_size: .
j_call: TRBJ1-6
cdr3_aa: CASTDGNNSPLHF
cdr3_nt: TGTGCCAGTACGGACGGGAATAATTCACCCCTCCACTTT

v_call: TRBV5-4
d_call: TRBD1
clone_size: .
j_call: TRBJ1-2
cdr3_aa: CASSLAAGQGILGYGYTF
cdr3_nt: TGTGCCAGCAGCTTGGCGGCGGGACAGGGGATTTTAGGTTATGGCTACACCTTC

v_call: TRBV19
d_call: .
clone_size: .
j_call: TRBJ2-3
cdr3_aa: CAIRTGPGTDTQYF
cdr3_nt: TGTGCCATAAGAACAGGGCCCGGGACAGATACGCAGTATTTT

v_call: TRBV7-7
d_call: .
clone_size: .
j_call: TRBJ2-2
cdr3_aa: CASSPTTNTGELFF
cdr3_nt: TGTGCCAGCAGCCCCACTACGAACACCGGGGAGCTGTTTTTT

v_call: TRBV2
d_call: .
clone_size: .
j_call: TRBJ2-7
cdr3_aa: CASSDGRVYEQYF
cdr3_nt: TGTGCCAGCAGTGACGGGCGGGTCTACGAGCAGTACTTC

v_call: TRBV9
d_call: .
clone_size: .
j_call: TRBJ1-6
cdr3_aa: CASSVGAELYNSPLHF
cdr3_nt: TGTGCCAGCAGCGTAGGGGCAGAGCTCTATAATTCACCCCTCCACTTT

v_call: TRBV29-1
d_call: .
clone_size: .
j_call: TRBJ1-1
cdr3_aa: CSVGQGWGNTEAFF
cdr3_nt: TGCAGCGTCGGTCAGGGGTGGGGGAACACTGAAGCTTTCTTT

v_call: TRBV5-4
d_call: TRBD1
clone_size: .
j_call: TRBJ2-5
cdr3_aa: CASSVDRGETQYF
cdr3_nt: TGTGCCAGCAGCGTAGACAGGGGAGAGACCCAGTACTTC

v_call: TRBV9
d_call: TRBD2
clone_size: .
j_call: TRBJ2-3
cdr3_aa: CASSVIAGGADTQYF
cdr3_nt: TGTGCCAGCAGCGTGATAGCGGGGGGGGCTGATACGCAGTATTTT

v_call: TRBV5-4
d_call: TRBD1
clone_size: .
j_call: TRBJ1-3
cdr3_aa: CASSVGQRNTIYF
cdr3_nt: TGTGCCAGCAGCGTGGGACAGAGAAACACCATATATTTT

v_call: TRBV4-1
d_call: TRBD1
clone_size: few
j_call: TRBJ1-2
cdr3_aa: CASSRPLGQAEVSF
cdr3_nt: TGCGCCAGCAGCCGCCCGCTTGGACAGGCAGAAGTGAGCTTC

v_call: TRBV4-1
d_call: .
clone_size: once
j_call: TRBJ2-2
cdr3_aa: CASSLIVSNTGELFF
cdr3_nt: TGCGCCAGCAGCCTTATTGTGTCGAACACCGGGGAGCTGTTTTTT

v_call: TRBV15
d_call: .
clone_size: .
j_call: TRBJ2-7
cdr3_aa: CATSRDQVGSYEQYF
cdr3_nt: TGTGCCACCAGCAGAGATCAGGTGGGCTCCTACGAGCAGTACTTC

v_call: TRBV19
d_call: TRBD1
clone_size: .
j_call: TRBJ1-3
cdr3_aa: CASGGQGNGNTIYF
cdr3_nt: TGTGCCAGTGGGGGACAGGGGAATGGAAACACCATATATTTT

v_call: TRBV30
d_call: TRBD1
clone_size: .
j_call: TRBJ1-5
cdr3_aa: CAWSATGTGTSQPQHF
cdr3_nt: TGTGCCTGGAGTGCTACCGGGACAGGGACCAGTCAGCCCCAGCATTTT

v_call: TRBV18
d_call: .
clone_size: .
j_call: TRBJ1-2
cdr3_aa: CASSPGRNQGFGYTF
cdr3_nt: TGTGCCAGCTCACCAGGCAGAAACCAGGGGTTTGGCTACACCTTC

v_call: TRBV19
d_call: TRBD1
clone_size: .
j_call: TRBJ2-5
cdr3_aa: CASSPDRGAGETQYF
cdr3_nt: TGTGCCAGTAGCCCGGACAGGGGGGCGGGGGAGACCCAGTACTTC

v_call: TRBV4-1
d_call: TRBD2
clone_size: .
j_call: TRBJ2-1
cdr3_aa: CASSQERTSGHNEQFF
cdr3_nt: TGCGCCAGCAGCCAAGAGAGGACTAGCGGTCACAATGAGCAGTTCTTC

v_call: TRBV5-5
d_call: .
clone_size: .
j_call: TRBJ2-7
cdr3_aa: CASSLGQEIYEQYF
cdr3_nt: TGTGCCAGCAGCTTGGGACAAGAGATCTACGAGCAGTACTTC

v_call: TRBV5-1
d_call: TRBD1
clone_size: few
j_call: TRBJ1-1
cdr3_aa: CASSLVGTASFNMNTEAFF
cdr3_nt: TGCGCCAGCAGCTTGGTGGGGACAGCCTCGTTCAACATGAACACTGAAGCTTTCTTT

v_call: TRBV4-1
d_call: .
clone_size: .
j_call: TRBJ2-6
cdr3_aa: CASSQDISEPGANVLTF
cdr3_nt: TGCGCCAGCAGCCAAGATATCTCGGAGCCTGGGGCCAACGTCCTGACTTTC

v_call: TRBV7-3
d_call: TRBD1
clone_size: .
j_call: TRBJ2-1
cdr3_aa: CASSQSPTGGYNEQFF
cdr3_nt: TGTGCCAGCAGCCAATCCCCCACAGGGGGTTACAATGAGCAGTTCTTC

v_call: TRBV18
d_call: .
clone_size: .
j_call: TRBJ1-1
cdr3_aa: CASSPDRLNTEAFF
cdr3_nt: TGTGCCAGCTCCCCGGACAGACTTAACACTGAAGCTTTCTTT

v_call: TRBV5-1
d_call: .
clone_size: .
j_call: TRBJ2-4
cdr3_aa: CASTRPGTVAKNIQYF
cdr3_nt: TGCGCCAGCACCCGTCCAGGTACAGTAGCCAAAAACATTCAGTACTTC

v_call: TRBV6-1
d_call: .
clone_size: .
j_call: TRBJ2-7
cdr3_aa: CASSEADTGTYEQYF
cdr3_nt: TGTGCCAGCAGTGAAGCAGATACAGGGACCTACGAGCAGTACTTC

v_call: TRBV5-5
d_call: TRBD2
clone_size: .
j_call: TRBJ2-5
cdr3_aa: CASSVWTSGGPDQETQYF
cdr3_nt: TGTGCCAGCAGCGTATGGACTAGCGGGGGCCCCGACCAAGAGACCCAGTACTTC

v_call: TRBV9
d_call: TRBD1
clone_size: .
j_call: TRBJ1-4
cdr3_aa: CASSRWDSNEKLFF
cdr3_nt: TGTGCCAGCAGCCGATGGGACAGTAATGAAAAACTGTTTTTT

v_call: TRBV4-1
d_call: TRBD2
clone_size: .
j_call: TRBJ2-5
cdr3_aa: CASSQDLAGGKETQYF
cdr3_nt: TGCGCCAGCAGCCAAGATTTAGCGGGGGGGAAAGAGACCCAGTACTTC

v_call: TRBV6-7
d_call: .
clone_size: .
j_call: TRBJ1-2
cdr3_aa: CASSYRDTEGSSNYGYTF
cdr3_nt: TGTGCCAGCAGTTACCGGGACACAGAGGGATCCTCTAACTATGGCTACACCTTC

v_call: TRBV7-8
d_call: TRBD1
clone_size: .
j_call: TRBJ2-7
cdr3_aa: CASSPEGQGYEQYF
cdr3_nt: TGTGCCAGCAGCCCGGAAGGACAGGGCTACGAGCAGTACTTC

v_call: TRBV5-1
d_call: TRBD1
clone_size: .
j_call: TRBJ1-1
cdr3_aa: CASSLDDRENTEAFF
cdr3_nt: TGCGCCAGCAGCTTGGATGACAGGGAAAACACTGAAGCTTTCTTT

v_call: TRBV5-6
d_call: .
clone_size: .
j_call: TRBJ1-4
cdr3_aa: CASNRDGTSNEKLFF
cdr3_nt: TGTGCCAGCAATCGAGACGGGACAAGCAATGAAAAACTGTTTTTT

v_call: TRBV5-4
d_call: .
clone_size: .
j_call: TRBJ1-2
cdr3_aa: CASSLVLPVTNYGYTF
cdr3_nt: TGTGCCAGCAGCTTGGTACTTCCCGTCACTAACTATGGCTACACCTTC

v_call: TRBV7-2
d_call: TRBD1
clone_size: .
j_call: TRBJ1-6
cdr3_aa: CASSPPADRYNSPLHF
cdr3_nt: TGTGCCAGCAGCCCCCCAGCGGACAGGTATAATTCACCCCTCCACTTT

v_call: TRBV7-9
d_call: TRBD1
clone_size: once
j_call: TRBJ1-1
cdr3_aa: CASSLLQGTEAFF
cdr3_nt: TGTGCCAGCAGCTTACTACAGGGGACTGAAGCTTTCTTT

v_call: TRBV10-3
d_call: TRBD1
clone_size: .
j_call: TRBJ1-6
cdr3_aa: CAISEGTGQTPLHF
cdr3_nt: TGTGCCATCAGTGAGGGGACAGGACAAACTCCCCTCCACTTT

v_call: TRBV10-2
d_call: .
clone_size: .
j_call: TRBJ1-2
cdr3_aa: CASSRDTGGYGYTF
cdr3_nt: TGCGCCAGCAGTCGGGACACGGGAGGCTATGGCTACACCTTC

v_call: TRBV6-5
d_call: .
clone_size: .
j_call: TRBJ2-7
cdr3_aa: CASSPGDRGTYEQYF
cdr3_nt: TGTGCCAGCAGCCCGGGAGATCGCGGAACCTACGAGCAGTACTTC

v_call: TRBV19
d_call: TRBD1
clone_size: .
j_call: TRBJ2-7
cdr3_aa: CASSSTSQGARHEQYF
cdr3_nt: TGTGCCAGTAGCTCTACCTCACAGGGGGCGAGGCACGAGCAGTACTTC

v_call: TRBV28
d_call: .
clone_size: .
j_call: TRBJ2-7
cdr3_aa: CASSLGGGREQYF
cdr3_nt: TGTGCCAGCAGTTTAGGAGGAGGGCGAGAGCAGTACTTC

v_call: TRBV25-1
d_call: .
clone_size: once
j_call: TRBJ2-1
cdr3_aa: CASSDGWGVFF
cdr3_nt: TGTGCCAGCAGTGATGGCTGGGGGGTGTTCTTC

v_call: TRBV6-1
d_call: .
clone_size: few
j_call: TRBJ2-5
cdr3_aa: CASRSGGTGETQYF
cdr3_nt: TGTGCCAGCAGATCGGGGGGGACAGGGGAGACCCAGTACTTC

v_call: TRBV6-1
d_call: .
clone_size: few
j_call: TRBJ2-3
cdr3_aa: CASSEARTTSTDTQYF
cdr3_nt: TGTGCCAGCAGTGAAGCTCGGACTACTAGCACAGATACGCAGTATTTT

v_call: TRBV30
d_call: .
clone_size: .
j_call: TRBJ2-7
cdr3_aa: CAWSGRGPYEQYF
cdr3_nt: TGTGCCTGGTCAGGCAGGGGCCCCTACGAGCAGTACTTC

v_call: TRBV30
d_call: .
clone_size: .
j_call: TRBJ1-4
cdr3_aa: CAWRENRVEEKLFF
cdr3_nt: TGTGCCTGGAGAGAGAACAGGGTAGAGGAAAAACTGTTTTTT

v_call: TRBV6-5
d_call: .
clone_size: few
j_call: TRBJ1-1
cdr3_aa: CASSPTTRMNTEAFF
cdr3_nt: TGTGCCAGCAGCCCTACGACAAGGATGAACACTGAAGCTTTCTTT